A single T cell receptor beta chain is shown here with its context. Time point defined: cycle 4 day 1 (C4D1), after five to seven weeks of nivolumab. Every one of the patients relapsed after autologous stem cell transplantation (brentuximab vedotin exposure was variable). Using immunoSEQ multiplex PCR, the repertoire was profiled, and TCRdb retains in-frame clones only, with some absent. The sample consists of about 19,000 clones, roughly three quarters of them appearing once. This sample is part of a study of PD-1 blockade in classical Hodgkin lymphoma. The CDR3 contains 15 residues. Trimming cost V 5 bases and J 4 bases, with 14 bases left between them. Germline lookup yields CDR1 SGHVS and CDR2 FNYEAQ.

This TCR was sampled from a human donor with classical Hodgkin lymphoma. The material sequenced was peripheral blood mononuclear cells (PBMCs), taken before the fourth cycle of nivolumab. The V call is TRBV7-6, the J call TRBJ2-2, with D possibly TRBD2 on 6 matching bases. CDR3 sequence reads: CASSLLAVGTGELFF. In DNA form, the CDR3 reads TGTGCCAGCAGCCTTTTAGCGGTTGGCACCGGGGAGCTGTTTTTT. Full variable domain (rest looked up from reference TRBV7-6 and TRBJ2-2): GAGVSQSPRYKVTKRGQDVALRCDPISGHVSLYWYRQALGQGPEFLTYFNYEAQQDKSGLPNDRFSAERPEGSISTLTIQRTEQRDSAMYRCASSLLAVGTGELFFGEGSRLTVL.